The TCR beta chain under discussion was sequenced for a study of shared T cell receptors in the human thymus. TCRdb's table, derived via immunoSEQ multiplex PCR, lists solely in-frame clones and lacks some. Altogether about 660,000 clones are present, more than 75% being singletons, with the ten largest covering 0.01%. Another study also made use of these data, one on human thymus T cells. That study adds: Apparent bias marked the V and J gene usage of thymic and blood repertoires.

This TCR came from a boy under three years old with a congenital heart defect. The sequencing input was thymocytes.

This CDR3 is CASRGGEGYEQYF. The CDR3 DNA reads as TGCGCCAGCAGAGGCGGGGAGGGATACGAGCAGTACTTC. The chain combines TRBV10-2 with TRBJ2-7; 7 bases line up with TRBD2. CDR1 is WSHSY and CDR2 is SAAADI in the germline V gene. CDR3 size: 13 residues. Trimming removed 6 bases from V and 4 bases from J; junction bases left unmatched: 6.